The 20 T cell receptor beta chains below all came from one sample that was sequenced in a study of cytomegalovirus exposure and HLA in healthy donors. PCR amplification relied on 60 Vbeta primers (plus 13 Jbeta primers). Only in-frame clones appear in the TCRdb table, and some are missing; sequencing was by immunoSEQ multiplex PCR. The table has some 120,000 clones, 80% seen once. Specimen: PBMCs. Receptors were obtained from a man between 40 and 49 years old in good health and CMV-seronegative.

V gene TRBV5-4 combines with J gene TRBJ2-1, with TRBD2 matching 11 bases. V was clipped by 2 bases and J by 7 bases; unmatched bases: 8. The CDR3 runs 16 residues. The germline V gene encodes CDR1 SGHNT and CDR2 YYREEE (reference sequence). The chain's CDR3 is CASSFPGTSGLNEQFF. The DNA of the CDR3 is TGTGCCAGCAGCTTTCCCGGGACTAGCGGCTTGAATGAGCAGTTCTTC.

The rearrangement uses TRBV5-4 and TRBJ1-1; D is unclear. CDR3 length: 14 amino acids. The V end was cut by 2 bases, the J end by 11 bases, with 19 bases between. Germline lookup yields CDR1 SGHNT and CDR2 YYREEE (reference sequence). As DNA, the CDR3 is TGTGCCAGCAGCTTAAGTGAAGGTCGACGGGTGGCTTTCTTT. This gives the protein CASSLSEGRRVAFF.

The CDR3 nucleotides are TGTGCCAGCAGCAATTGGACTATACCCTACGAGCAGTACTTC. Protein: CASSNWTIPYEQYF. V is TRBV7-9 and J is TRBJ2-7, with a weak D call TRBD2 (6 bases). The CDR3 has 14 amino acids. Trimming shortened V by 5 bases and J by 2 bases, and 13 bases separated the two germline ends. Germline CDR1 reads SEHNR; CDR2 reads FQNEAQ (reference sequence). The full variable domain, in which reference TRBV7-9 and TRBJ2-7 provide the parts outside the CDR3, is DTGVSQNPRHKITKRGQNVTFRCDPISEHNRLYWYRQTLGQGPEFLTYFQNEAQLEKSRLLSDRFSAERPKGSFSTLEIQRTEQGDSAMYLCASSNWTIPYEQYFGPGTRLTVT.

This chain uses TRBV5-1 with TRBJ2-5; TRBD2 matches 11 bases. The CDR3 loop spans 15 amino acids. Looked up from germline, CDR1 is SGHRS and CDR2 is YFSETQ. The V and J ends lost 2 bases and 1 base, in that order; junction bases with no gene match: 1. The CDR3 coding sequence is TGCGCCAGCAGCTTAGGGACTAGCGGCCAAGAGACCCAGTACTTC. It yields the protein CASSLGTSGQETQYF.

The rearrangement links TRBV27 to TRBJ2-3, with a weak D call TRBD1 (5 bases). Trimming pared 3 bases from V and 1 base from J, leaving 14 bases between. The CDR3 covers 16 residues. Germline lookup yields CDR1 MNHEY and CDR2 SMNVEV (reference sequence). CDR3 region: CASSFRSGIGTDTQYF. Written as DNA, the CDR3 is TGTGCCAGCAGTTTTCGGTCAGGGATCGGCACAGATACGCAGTATTTT.

The chain has TRBV7-8 and TRBJ1-1; D is possibly TRBD1 (6 bases). V lost 5 bases and J lost 5, with 9 bases in between. The CDR3 totals 12 residues. Germline V gene data show CDR1 as SGHVS and CDR2 as FQNEAQ. CDR3 in amino acids: CASSGGATEAFF. In nucleotides, the CDR3 is TGTGCCAGCAGCGGGGGGGCTACTGAAGCTTTCTTT.

V is TRBV5-4 and J is TRBJ2-3; TRBD2 matches at 14 bases. V dropped 4 bases and J dropped 0; count of bases not matched to a gene: 4. The CDR3 runs 17 residues. Per the germline V gene, CDR1 is SGHNT and CDR2 is YYREEE (reference sequence). The CDR3 nucleotides read TGTGCCAGCAGCAGGACTAGCGGGAGGACTAGCACAGATACGCAGTATTTT. It codes for CASSRTSGRTSTDTQYF.

This clone was seen only a few times. The rearrangement links TRBV19 to TRBJ1-1; tentatively, D is TRBD1 (6 bases). Trimming left V 5 bases short and J 4 bases short, with 14 bases between. Germline V gene lookup returns CDR1 LNHDA and CDR2 SQIVND (reference sequence). CDR3 length: 14 residues. This CDR3 reads CASSEDREATEAFF. DNA for the CDR3: TGTGCCAGTAGTGAGGACAGAGAGGCCACTGAAGCTTTCTTT.

V gene TRBV7-2 combines with J gene TRBJ2-5; D ambiguous. The germline V and J ends were trimmed by 1 base and 4 bases, with 7 bases remaining between them. This CDR3 comprises 13 residues. Germline V gene sequence: CDR1 SGHTA, CDR2 FQGNSA. CDR3 amino acids: CASSLDLRETQYF. The CDR3 DNA is TGTGCCAGCAGCTTAGACCTGAGAGAGACCCAGTACTTC. Full variable domain (remainder filled in from reference TRBV7-2 and TRBJ2-5): GAGVSQSPSNKVTEKGKDVELRCDPISGHTALYWYRQSLGQGLEFLIYFQGNSAPDKSGLPSDRFSAERTGGSVSTLTIQRTQQEDSAVYLCASSLDLRETQYFGPGTRLLVL.

This chain uses TRBV28 with TRBJ2-2; 10 nucleotides line up with TRBD2. The germline gives CDR1 MDHEN, CDR2 SYDVKM. J was trimmed by 1 base and V by 5 bases; bases with no gene match: 4. The CDR3 is 16 amino acids. DNA of the CDR3: TGTGCCAGCAGTGTTAGCGGGAGGCTGAACACCGGGGAGCTGTTTTTT. Protein product: CASSVSGRLNTGELFF.

The chain joins TRBV29-1 to TRBJ2-1; TRBD2 agrees at 9 bases. The CDR3 spans 17 residues. Looked up from germline, CDR1 is SQVTM and CDR2 is ANQGSEA. J was trimmed by 4 bases and V by 0 bases; bases with no gene match: 10. CDR3 in DNA: TGCAGCGTTGAAGATTCCTCCGTGACTAGCGGATACAATGAGCAGTTCTTC. It translates to CSVEDSSVTSGYNEQFF.

The chain joins TRBV18 to TRBJ2-7, with 11 bases lining up with TRBD1. The CDR3 covers 15 residues. Trimming cost V 3 bases and J 3 bases; bases outside gene matches: 4. In germline, CDR1 is KGHSH, CDR2 LQKENI. The CDR3 sequence is CASSPSGTGGYEQYF. Written as DNA, the CDR3 is TGTGCCAGCTCACCTTCCGGGACAGGGGGCTACGAGCAGTACTTC. The entire variable domain, with the rest obtained from reference TRBV18 and TRBJ2-7, is as follows: NAGVMQNPRHLVRRRGQEARLRCSPMKGHSHVYWYRQLPEEGLKFMVYLQKENIIDESGMPKERFSAEFPKEGPSILRIQQVVRGDSAAYFCASSPSGTGGYEQYFGPGTRLTVT.

This clone was counted a single time. This CDR3 reads CASSAGLAGGQGEQFF. CDR3 in DNA: TGTGCCAGCAGCGCGGGACTAGCGGGGGGGCAAGGTGAGCAGTTCTTC. The rearrangement uses TRBV9 and TRBJ2-1; 16 bases are a match to TRBD2. With V trimmed by 3 bases and J by 9 bases, 6 bases remained unmatched. In germline, CDR1 is SGDLS, CDR2 YYNGEE. There are 16 residues in the CDR3.

This clone was found a few times. The chain links TRBV2 to TRBJ1-6, with TRBD1 matching over 9 bases. Unmatched junction bases numbered 4, after V lost 5 bases and J lost 8 bases. The CDR3 totals 14 residues. CDR1 SNHLY and CDR2 FYNNEI come from the germline V gene. The CDR3: CASSRTGEYSPLHF. For the CDR3, the DNA is TGTGCCAGCAGTAGGACAGGGGAGTATTCACCCCTCCACTTT.

This clone came up once. The V call is TRBV6-6, the J call TRBJ2-3; unclear D gene. Germline values: CDR1 MNHNY, CDR2 SVGAGI (reference sequence). V shed 5 bases and J shed 6 bases, with 6 bases lying between them. The CDR3 consists of 11 residues. The DNA for the CDR3 is TGTGCCAGCAGTGCTCAGGATACGCAGTATTTT. This encodes CASSAQDTQYF.

In the case of this clone: An end of the junction does not agree with germline; a read error may underlie this. The rearrangement joins TRBV5-1 to TRBJ2-5; possibly TRBD1 for D (6 bases). Germline V gene lookup returns CDR1 SGHRS and CDR2 YFSETQ. The CDR3 runs to 14 residues. CDR3 nucleotide sequence: TGCGCCAGCAGCTTGGGGGACAAACAAGGGACCCAGTACTTC. Translation: CASSLGDKQGTQYF.

In its sample, this clone was seen once. The rearrangement uses TRBV11-2 and TRBJ1-2; 8 positions match TRBD1. The germline CDR1 and CDR2 sequences are SGHAT and FQNNGV. The CDR3 loop spans 14 amino acids. With V trimmed by 3 bases and J by 2 bases, 2 bases remained unmatched. CDR3 amino acids: CASSLTGVNYGYTF. CDR3 nucleotides: TGTGCCAGCAGCTTGACAGGGGTCAACTATGGCTACACCTTC.

J is TRBJ1-4 and V is TRBV7-6, with D unresolved. The length of the CDR3 is 15 residues. Deletions cut 5 bases from V and 2 bases from J, with 12 bases between. Germline CDR1 reads SGHVS; CDR2 reads FNYEAQ. The CDR3: CASSPEAATNEKLFF. Here the CDR3 DNA reads TGTGCCAGCAGCCCAGAGGCCGCGACTAATGAAAAACTGTTTTTT.

The chain employs TRBV6-4 and TRBJ2-6; possibly TRBD1 for D (5 bases). Germline values: CDR1 MRHNA, CDR2 SNTAGT. This CDR3 is 13 amino acids long. V gave up 6 bases and J gave up 6 bases, with 9 bases separating them. The CDR3: CASRGPAANVLTF. The CDR3 coding sequence is TGTGCCAGCAGGGGGCCGGCGGCCAACGTCCTGACTTTC.

The chain employs TRBV5-8 and TRBJ1-1; no clear D gene. The ends were cut back, 0 bases at V and 1 base at J, with 7 bases in the middle. The CDR3 is 14 amino acids. Germline CDR1 SGHTS, CDR2 YDEGEE. In nucleotides, the CDR3 is TGTGCCAGCAGCTTGGGGCTCCAGAACACTGAAGCTTTCTTT. Its translation: CASSLGLQNTEAFF.